The clone carrying this T cell receptor beta chain was detected once. Trimming left V 0 bases short and J 3 bases short, with 11 bases between. The CDR3 sequence is 15 residues long. Germline V gene lookup returns CDR1 SEHNR and CDR2 FQNEAQ (reference sequence). The PCR employed 60 Vbeta primers together with 13 Jbeta primers. Clones were sequenced by immunoSEQ multiplex PCR, and TCRdb holds only the in-frame ones, with some missing. The sample contains fewer than 75,000 clones, around 85% of which appear only once. This sample is part of a study of cytomegalovirus exposure and HLA in healthy donors. The receptor comes from a woman aged 25 to 39 in good health and CMV-seronegative. The sample consisted of PBMCs. V usage is TRBV7-9 and J usage is TRBJ1-2, with D tentatively TRBD1 (6 bases). CDR3 nucleotides: TGTGCCAGCAGCTTAGCCCAGGGGCCGGACTATGGCTACACCTTC. Its protein is CASSLAQGPDYGYTF.